This T cell receptor (beta chain) was recovered during a study of post-analysis software for immune sequencing data. General study results and limits: Included in a set of roughly five TRBV segments more frequent in patients than controls were TRBV5-6, TRBV5-1 and TRBV20-1. Samples from a shared batch, those prepared together, strongly co-clustered by F measure. For normalized Chao1 diversity, multiple sclerosis patients scored significantly lower than controls did.

Germline V lookup: CDR1 MNHEY, CDR2 SVGEGT. This CDR3 comprises 16 residues. After removal of 6 bases from V and 5 bases from J, the junction contained 12 bases not matched to a gene. With respect to this clonotype: The antigen is not known.

Included in the TCR beta cDNA libraries were unique molecular identifiers. TCRdb re-called the PCR reads through MiXCR, storing one row per CDR3 protein. Of approximately 690,000 distinct CDR3 sequences in the sample, around 64% were seen once. This receptor was identified in a girl aged 2 to 10 with multiple sclerosis. Sequencing was performed on blood. The rearrangement joins TRBV6-2 or TRBV6-3 to TRBJ2-3, with 9 bases that match TRBD1. CDR3 sequence: CASSPLRDRAGDTQYF. CDR3 DNA: TGTGCCAGCAGCCCCCTCCGGGACAGGGCAGGAGATACGCAGTATTTT.